The 23 T cell receptor beta chains below all came from one sample that was sequenced in a study of cytomegalovirus exposure and HLA in healthy donors. PCR amplification relied on 60 Vbeta primers (plus 13 Jbeta primers). The repertoire was sequenced with immunoSEQ multiplex PCR; TCRdb's copy has only in-frame clones and lacks some. The profile shows 110,000 to 150,000 clones, roughly 80% of them singletons. The sample was PBMCs. The receptors were gathered from a female donor in good health and CMV-seronegative.

V gene TRBV9 combines with J gene TRBJ2-3, with 7 nucleotides matching TRBD2. Looked up from germline, CDR1 is SGDLS and CDR2 is YYNGEE. Trimming removed 0 bases from V and 1 base from J; junction bases left unmatched: 5. The CDR3 contains 16 residues. CDR3 loop: CASSVGLLAGTDTQYF. The DNA for the CDR3 is TGTGCCAGCAGCGTAGGGCTCCTAGCGGGCACAGATACGCAGTATTTT.

The CDR3 reads CASSLRDSNYGYTF. DNA of the CDR3: TGTGCCAGCAGCCTCCGGGACAGTAACTATGGCTACACCTTC. J is TRBJ1-2 and V is TRBV7-2; TRBD1 agrees at 7 bases. From germline, CDR1 is SGHTA and CDR2 FQGNSA. CDR3 size: 14 residues. J was trimmed by 1 base and V by 5 bases; bases with no gene match: 4.

This sequence joins TRBV11-2 and TRBJ2-5; 13 bases match TRBD2. After removal of 5 bases from V and 5 bases from J, the junction contained 8 bases not matched to a gene. Germline V gene data show CDR1 as SGHAT and CDR2 as FQNNGV. The CDR3 runs 16 residues. CDR3 in DNA: TGTGCCAGCAGCGCACCGGGACTAGCGGGGTGGGAGACCCAGTACTTC. It translates to CASSAPGLAGWETQYF.

The chain joins TRBV28 to TRBJ2-5, with D maybe TRBD2 (6 bases). The DNA matches TRBJ2-7 better at its end, which makes the J call doubtful. Per germline, CDR1 MDHEN and CDR2 SYDVKM. The CDR3 runs 13 residues. This CDR3 is CASSLAGRNEQYF. CDR3 nucleotides: TGTGCCAGCAGCCTGGCGGGGCGCAACGAGCAGTACTTC.

The rearrangement joins TRBV6-5 to TRBJ1-4; 9 bases are shared with TRBD1. The CDR3 runs to 14 residues. Germline CDR1 is MNHEY and CDR2 is SVGAGI. With 6 bases clipped from V and 5 bases from J, the junction kept 4 bases outside the gene matches. The CDR3 nucleotides read TGTGCCAGCAGAGGGGACAGGGTAAATGAAAAACTGTTTTTT. Translated: CASRGDRVNEKLFF.

The J gene is TRBJ2-1, the V gene TRBV2; possibly TRBD2 for D (5 bases). Germline V lookup: CDR1 SNHLY, CDR2 FYNNEI. Trimming removed 4 bases from V and 7 bases from J, with 14 bases in between. The CDR3 runs 14 residues. The CDR3 spells CASSATEARNEQFF. The CDR3 DNA reads TGTGCCAGCAGTGCCACGGAGGCAAGGAATGAGCAGTTCTTC.

J is TRBJ2-5 and V is TRBV7-8, with 12 nucleotides matching TRBD2. V lost 4 bases to trimming and J lost 4 bases; unmatched junction nucleotides: 1. The CDR3 totals 14 residues. Germline V gene data show CDR1 as SGHVS and CDR2 as FQNEAQ. This chain's CDR3 is CASSSGLAGETQYF. In nucleotides, the CDR3 is TGTGCCAGCAGCTCGGGACTAGCGGGAGAGACCCAGTACTTC.

In its sample, this clone was seen a few times. The chain uses TRBV7-3 and TRBJ2-1; TRBD2 aligns across 8 bases. Germline CDR1 is SGHTA and CDR2 is FQGTGA. This CDR3 has 14 amino acids. V trimming: 3 bases; J trimming: 7 bases; junction bases outside the gene matches: 5. The CDR3 coding sequence is TGTGCCAGCAGCTTCTACGGGGGGGCAAATGAGCAGTTCTTC. It codes for CASSFYGGANEQFF.

This clone was recorded once. This rearrangement joins TRBV5-1 to TRBJ2-2; D is possibly TRBD1 (5 bases). Germline CDR1 is SGHRS and CDR2 is YFSETQ. V was shortened by 0 bases and J by 1 base, with 7 bases between the two germline ends. The CDR3 has 15 residues. The CDR3, as DNA: TGCGCCAGCAGCTTGGTTCAGGGGAACACCGGGGAGCTGTTTTTT. Translating it yields CASSLVQGNTGELFF.

The CDR3 spells CASSPRTSVYEQYF. In nucleotides, the CDR3 is TGTGCCAGCAGCCCACGGACTAGCGTCTACGAGCAGTACTTC. V usage is TRBV14 and J usage is TRBJ2-7; 9 bases map to TRBD2. The CDR3 length is 14 residues. V dropped 4 bases and J dropped 3; count of bases not matched to a gene: 4. CDR1 SGHDN and CDR2 FVKESK come from the germline V gene.

The CDR3 reads CASSWTGVDGYTF. DNA for the CDR3: TGTGCCAGCAGTTGGACAGGGGTGGATGGCTACACCTTC. The chain uses TRBV27 and TRBJ1-2, with 9 positions matching TRBD1. This CDR3 is built from 13 residues. Germline loops: CDR1 MNHEY, CDR2 SMNVEV (reference sequence). Trimming took 4 bases from V and 6 from J; bases not matched to a gene: 3.

In regard to this clone: The junction shows a germline mismatch at one end, possibly a read error. This chain joins TRBV5-1 and TRBJ2-3; possibly TRBD2 for D (7 bases). CDR3 length: 11 residues. The germline V gene has CDR1 SGHRS and CDR2 YFSETQ. Here the CDR3 DNA reads TGCGCCAGCACCTTAGGGGGGGTGTTGAATTTT. Protein sequence: CASTLGGVLNF.

The chain combines TRBV6-5 with TRBJ2-7, with TRBD2 identical over 10 bases. Germline CDR1 MNHEY, CDR2 SVGAGI. There are 15 residues in the CDR3. The V and J ends lost 0 bases and 3 bases, in that order; junction bases with no gene match: 2. The DNA of the CDR3 is TGTGCCAGCAGTTACTCGAGACTAGCGGGCTACGAGCAGTACTTC. It is translated as CASSYSRLAGYEQYF.

The J gene is TRBJ2-7, the V gene TRBV27, with 7 bases matching TRBD1. This CDR3 is 15 amino acids long. V lost 6 bases and J lost 0; bases outside the gene matches: 8. Germline-derived CDR1 and CDR2 are MNHEY and SMNVEV (reference sequence). CDR3 bases: TGTGCCAGCAGCCCCCTAGGACAGGCCTCCTACGAGCAGTACTTC. This encodes CASSPLGQASYEQYF.

The table lists this clone with a count of one. This chain uses TRBV28 with TRBJ1-1, with unresolved D. There are 14 residues in the CDR3. Germline values: CDR1 MDHEN, CDR2 SYDVKM. V shed 7 bases and J shed 3 bases, with 15 bases lying between them. The DNA of the CDR3 is TGTGCCAGCATCTATCTGGGGAGGGACACTGAAGCTTTCTTT. Protein: CASIYLGRDTEAFF. The variable domain in full, completed from reference TRBV28 and TRBJ1-1, reads DVKVTQSSRYLVKRTGEKVFLECVQDMDHENMFWYRQDPGLGLRLIYFSYDVKMKEKGDIPEGYSVSREKKERFSLILESASTNQTSMYLCASIYLGRDTEAFFGQGTRLTVV.

The chain has TRBV27 and TRBJ2-7; D is perhaps TRBD2 (6 bases). V lost 4 bases and J 2 bases, leaving 21 bases between the germline ends. Per germline, CDR1 MNHEY and CDR2 SMNVEV (reference sequence). The CDR3 is 17 amino acids. DNA for the CDR3: TGTGCCAGCAGTTATATCATAGGAGGGAAGGAGGCCTACGAGCAGTACTTC. This translates into CASSYIIGGKEAYEQYF.

This clone was counted between two and nine times. The chain links TRBV7-9 to TRBJ1-2, with no clear D. The CDR3 is 15 amino acids. The germline CDR1 and CDR2 sequences are SEHNR and FQNEAQ (reference sequence). The V end lost 0 bases, the J end lost 3 bases, and 11 bases lay between the germline ends. CDR3 DNA: TGTGCCAGCAGCTTAGCTTGGGCGCGGGACTATGGCTACACCTTC. This codes for CASSLAWARDYGYTF.

V gene TRBV2 combines with J gene TRBJ1-2, with D perhaps matching TRBD1 (5 bases). Deletions cut 7 bases from V and 6 bases from J, with 9 bases between. The CDR3 runs to 11 residues. CDR1 and CDR2 from the germline V gene are SNHLY and FYNNEI. The CDR3, as DNA: TGTGCCAGCACCGACAGTAATGGCTACACCTTC. Translation: CASTDSNGYTF. The full variable domain, completed using reference TRBV2 and TRBJ1-2, is EPEVTQTPSHQVTQMGQEVILRCVPISNHLYFYWYRQILGQKVEFLVSFYNNEISEKSEIFDDQFSVERPDGSNFTLKIRSTKLEDSAMYFCASTDSNGYTFGSGTRLTVV.

This clone was seen once. This sequence joins TRBV5-1 and TRBJ2-5; the D gene is possibly TRBD1 (5 bases). CDR3 length equals 12 residues. V was clipped by 3 bases and J by 4 bases, with 7 bases between them. Germline V gene sequence: CDR1 SGHRS, CDR2 YFSETQ. CDR3 bases: TGCGCCAGCAGCTATGGGGCAGAGACCCAGTACTTC. It translates to CASSYGAETQYF. The complete variable domain, with remaining parts taken from reference TRBV5-1 and TRBJ2-5, reads KAGVTQTPRYLIKTRGQQVTLSCSPISGHRSVSWYQQTPGQGLQFLFEYFSETQRNKGNFPGRFSGRQFSNSRSEMNVSTLELGDSALYLCASSYGAETQYFGPGTRLLVL.

There are a few counts of this clone. V is TRBV5-6 and J is TRBJ2-1; TRBD2 matches at 11 bases. This CDR3 comprises 15 residues. Losses at the gene ends were 4 bases for V and 7 bases for J; bases not matched to a gene: 7. Germline assignment: CDR1 SGHDT and CDR2 YYEEEE. The CDR3 DNA sequence: TGTGCCAGCAGCCACCTAGCGGGAGGAATGAATGAGCAGTTCTTC. Translating gives CASSHLAGGMNEQFF. The entire variable domain, with the rest obtained from reference TRBV5-6 and TRBJ2-1, is as follows: DAGVTQSPTHLIKTRGQQVTLRCSPKSGHDTVSWYQQALGQGPQFIFQYYEEEERQRGNFPDRFSGHQFPNYSSELNVNALLLGDSALYLCASSHLAGGMNEQFFGPGTRLTVL.

This clone was observed many times. The chain has TRBV19 and TRBJ2-2; D is possibly TRBD2 (5 bases). The V gene lost 4 bases and the J gene lost 1 base, with 13 bases spanning the gap. CDR1 LNHDA and CDR2 SQIVND come from the germline V gene (reference sequence). The CDR3 covers 16 residues. The CDR3 coding sequence is TGTGCCAGTAGTAGAGGCGGGTCCTTGAACACCGGGGAGCTGTTTTTT. This gives the protein CASSRGGSLNTGELFF. Together with reference TRBV19 and TRBJ2-2, the CDR3 gives the full variable domain: DGGITQSPKYLFRKEGQNVTLSCEQNLNHDAMYWYRQDPGQGLRLIYYSQIVNDFQKGDIAEGYSVSREKKESFPLTVTSAQKNPTAFYLCASSRGGSLNTGELFFGEGSRLTVL.

The genes are TRBV30 and TRBJ1-2, with 9 bases fitting TRBD1. Per germline, CDR1 GTSNPN and CDR2 SVGIG (reference sequence). This CDR3 spans 13 amino acids. J gave up 6 bases and V 5 bases, and 7 bases lay outside the gene matches. The chain's CDR3 is CAWGTGNFNGYTF. CDR3 sequence (DNA): TGTGCCTGGGGGACAGGGAACTTTAATGGCTACACCTTC. The full variable domain, completed using reference TRBV30 and TRBJ1-2, is SQTIHQWPATLVQPVGSPLSLECTVEGTSNPNLYWYRQAAGRGLQLLFYSVGIGQISSEVPQNLSASRPQDRQFILSSKKLLLSDSGFYLCAWGTGNFNGYTFGSGTRLTVV.

J is TRBJ1-4 and V is TRBV30; D gene ambiguous. The V gene's germline CDR1 is GTSNPN and CDR2 SVGIG (reference sequence). The CDR3 sequence is 13 residues long. Between the trimmed V and J ends, which lost 1 base and 4 bases, there was a span of 7 bases. The CDR3 DNA reads TGTGCCTGGAGTGGGCAAGATAATGAAAAACTGTTTTTT. It is translated as CAWSGQDNEKLFF.